The rows below give T cell receptor beta chains drawn from one sample of a study of beta chain features in type 1 diabetes. Assay: immunoSEQ multiplex PCR; the TCRdb copy retains only in-frame clones and omits some. The data hold more than 250,000 clones, with about a fifth observed a single time. The sample comprised naive CD4+ T cells from blood. The receptors come from a woman aged 40 to 50 with type 1 diabetes. Both conserved end residues are part of each CDR3. Fields, in order: clone size, V gene, D gene, J gene, CDR3 protein, CDR3 DNA. A D gene is named only where the DNA matches it firmly. Clone size is not always given. Where it is, it says once, few, many or a class for expanded clones.

>NA|TRBV7-9|TRBD2|TRBJ2-1
CASSYPTGTSESYNEQFF
TGTGCCAGCAGTTATCCTACCGGGACTAGCGAATCCTACAATGAGCAGTTCTTC
>NA|TRBV4-1|NA|TRBJ2-5
CASRPVGERETQYF
TGCGCCAGCAGGCCCGTCGGGGAAAGGGAGACCCAGTACTTC
>NA|TRBV12-5|NA|TRBJ1-2
CASGLQGYGYTF
TGTGCTAGTGGTCTACAGGGCTATGGCTACACCTTC
>NA|TRBV7-2|NA|TRBJ2-4
CASSLTGPGGEQYF
TGTGCCAGCAGCCTTACCGGACCCGGAGGGGAACAGTACTTC
>NA|TRBV13|NA|TRBJ2-1
CASSPPTGYNEQFF
TGTGCCAGCAGTCCGCCGACGGGATACAATGAGCAGTTCTTC
>few|TRBV7-2|TRBD2|TRBJ2-1
CASSLGTSGYNEQFF
TGTGCCAGCAGCTTGGGGACTAGCGGCTACAATGAGCAGTTCTTC
>NA|TRBV18|NA|TRBJ1-1
CASSPEGRKDTEAFF
TGTGCCAGCTCACCGGAGGGGCGCAAGGACACTGAAGCTTTCTTT
>few|TRBV30|NA|TRBJ1-1
CAWSVRGNTEAFF
TGTGCCTGGAGTGTACGCGGGAACACTGAAGCTTTCTTT
>NA|TRBV28|NA|TRBJ2-1
CASNTEWVLGNEQFF
TGTGCCAGCAACACAGAATGGGTCCTGGGCAATGAGCAGTTCTTC
>few|TRBV6-5|NA|TRBJ1-1
CASSRGLTNTEAFF
TGTGCCAGCAGCCGGGGACTGACGAACACTGAAGCTTTCTTT
>NA|TRBV6-1|TRBD2|TRBJ2-1
CASIMTSGRNEQFF
TGTGCCAGCATCATGACTAGCGGGAGGAATGAGCAGTTCTTC
>few|TRBV29-1|TRBD2|TRBJ2-1
CSVDPPSGGYNEQFF
TGCAGCGTTGATCCGCCTAGCGGAGGTTACAATGAGCAGTTCTTC
>few|TRBV7-2|NA|TRBJ2-5
CASSPSHEETQYF
TGTGCCAGCAGCCCTAGTCATGAAGAGACCCAGTACTTC
>NA|TRBV30|TRBD2|TRBJ2-3
CAWKIAGGRDTQYF
TGTGCCTGGAAAATAGCGGGAGGGCGAGATACGCAGTATTTT
>NA|TRBV5-6|NA|TRBJ1-5
CASSTRGYGQPQHF
TGTGCCAGCAGCACCAGGGGTTACGGTCAGCCCCAGCATTTT
>few|TRBV12-5|NA|TRBJ2-2
CASGGDAGELFF
TGTGCTAGTGGTGGAGACGCCGGGGAGCTGTTTTTT
>NA|TRBV28|NA|TRBJ2-1
CASSLQGSEQFF
TGTGCCAGCAGTTTACAGGGGAGTGAGCAGTTCTTC
>NA|TRBV27|NA|TRBJ1-6
CASGANSPLHF
TGTGCCAGCGGGGCTAATTCACCCCTCCACTTT
>NA|TRBV7-8|TRBD1|TRBJ2-6
CASSPPGQLPGANVLTF
TGTGCCAGCAGCCCTCCGGGACAGCTGCCTGGGGCCAACGTCCTGACTTTC
>NA|TRBV7-2|TRBD2|TRBJ2-7
CASSLTPGGGYEQYF
TGTGCCAGCAGCTTAACCCCTGGCGGGGGATACGAGCAGTACTTC
>NA|TRBV30|NA|TRBJ2-7
CAWSVATGNEQYF
TGTGCCTGGAGTGTAGCGACGGGAAACGAGCAGTACTTC
>NA|TRBV14|NA|TRBJ2-1
CASSQGLRGALYNEQFF
TGTGCCAGCAGCCAAGGTCTGCGCGGGGCCCTCTACAATGAGCAGTTCTTC
>NA|TRBV5-1|NA|TRBJ1-4
CASSHASGDNEKLFF
TGCGCCAGCAGCCATGCGTCGGGGGATAATGAAAAACTGTTTTTT
>NA|TRBV7-9|NA|TRBJ1-1
CASSLGRTEAFF
TGTGCCAGCTCTTTGGGGCGGACTGAAGCTTTCTTT
>NA|TRBV28|TRBD1|TRBJ1-1
CASSLGTGGSEAFF
TGTGCCAGCAGTTTAGGGACAGGGGGGTCTGAAGCTTTCTTT
>NA|TRBV9|NA|TRBJ2-5
CASGLGGGADETQYF
TGTGCCAGCGGCCTGGGAGGGGGGGCGGATGAGACCCAGTACTTC
>NA|TRBV29-1|TRBD1|TRBJ1-1
CSVEPTGEAEAFF
TGCAGCGTTGAACCCACAGGGGAGGCTGAAGCTTTCTTT
>NA|TRBV18|NA|TRBJ2-5
CASSPRQELFQETQYF
TGTGCCAGCTCACCGCGACAAGAACTTTTCCAGGAGACCCAGTACTTC
>NA|TRBV7-9|TRBD1|TRBJ1-5
CASSTGQGDQHF
TGTGCCAGCAGCACAGGACAGGGAGACCAGCATTTT
>NA|TRBV7-9|TRBD2|TRBJ2-2
CASSLDGSGHKTGELFF
TGTGCCAGCAGCTTAGACGGTAGCGGGCACAAAACCGGGGAGCTGTTTTTT
>few|TRBV9|NA|TRBJ1-3
CASSVQRAYSGNTIYF
TGTGCCAGCAGCGTCCAGCGGGCCTACTCTGGAAACACCATATATTTT
>few|TRBV5-4|TRBD2|TRBJ2-5
CASSVGLAGGLDGGTQYF
TGTGCCAGCAGCGTGGGACTAGCGGGGGGGCTAGACGGTGGGACCCAGTACTTC
>NA|TRBV27|NA|TRBJ2-3
CASSLFSGRGSTDTQYF
TGTGCCAGCAGTTTATTCTCGGGCAGGGGTAGCACAGATACGCAGTATTTT
>NA|TRBV21-1|NA|TRBJ2-6
CASSPPPGQGAPGANVLTF
TGTGCCAGCAGCCCACCCCCGGGACAGGGGGCGCCTGGGGCCAACGTCCTGACTTTC
>NA|TRBV18|TRBD1|TRBJ1-1
CASLGQGVTEAFF
TGTGCCAGCTTGGGACAGGGGGTAACTGAAGCTTTCTTT
>NA|TRBV2|TRBD2|TRBJ2-2
CASSGLAGRAGELFF
TGTGCCAGCAGTGGCCTAGCGGGGAGGGCCGGGGAGCTGTTTTTT
>few|TRBV4-2|NA|TRBJ1-1
CASSQDLATAGTEAFF
TGTGCCAGCAGCCAAGATTTAGCGACAGCGGGGACTGAAGCTTTCTTT
>NA|TRBV6-5|TRBD1|TRBJ2-4
CASRLLGTGENIQYF
TGTGCCAGCAGGTTATTAGGGACAGGCGAAAACATTCAGTACTTC
>few|TRBV29-1|NA|TRBJ1-2
CSVEGASIKHGYTF
TGCAGCGTTGAAGGTGCGTCCATCAAGCATGGCTACACCTTC
>few|TRBV28|NA|TRBJ2-6
CASSPVISGANVLTF
TGTGCCAGCAGCCCAGTGATCTCTGGGGCCAACGTCCTGACTTTC
>NA|TRBV27|TRBD2|TRBJ2-4
CATRPAGVYPQNIQYF
TGTGCCACCCGGCCGGCGGGAGTGTATCCGCAAAACATTCAGTACTTC
>NA|TRBV30|NA|TRBJ2-2
CAWSVGAPGDGELFF
TGTGCCTGGAGTGTTGGGGCCCCAGGGGACGGGGAGCTGTTTTTT
>NA|TRBV30|TRBD2|TRBJ2-1
CAWNLAGAPYNEQFF
TGTGCCTGGAATCTAGCGGGAGCCCCCTACAATGAGCAGTTCTTC
>few|TRBV18|NA|TRBJ1-1
CASSPSRDTEAFF
TGTGCCAGCTCACCATCCAGGGACACTGAAGCTTTCTTT
>NA|TRBV28|NA|TRBJ2-1
CASSLPGGPYDEQFF
TGTGCCAGCTCTCTCCCCGGAGGGCCATATGATGAGCAGTTCTTC
>few|TRBV29-1|NA|TRBJ1-1
CSCRREMNTEAFF
TGCAGCTGTCGGAGGGAAATGAACACTGAAGCTTTCTTT
>NA|TRBV6-1|NA|TRBJ2-7
CASSEGAASYEQYF
TGTGCCAGCAGTGAAGGTGCGGCCTCCTACGAGCAGTACTTC
>few|TRBV6-5|NA|TRBJ2-7
CASSPPDSFTYEQYF
TGTGCCAGCAGTCCTCCCGACAGCTTCACCTACGAGCAGTACTTC
>NA|TRBV7-2|NA|TRBJ2-5
CASSSTGLQETQYF
TGTGCCAGCAGCTCGACAGGCCTCCAAGAGACCCAGTACTTC
>NA|TRBV5-1|TRBD2|TRBJ2-1
CASSYLAGAYNEQFF
TGCGCCAGCAGCTATCTAGCGGGGGCCTACAATGAGCAGTTCTTC
>NA|TRBV9|TRBD1|TRBJ1-6
CASSVPGTENSPLHF
TGTGCCAGCAGCGTCCCCGGGACAGAAAATTCACCCCTCCACTTT